This T cell receptor beta chain originates from a study of T cell changes during pregnancy in multiple sclerosis. The germline gives CDR1 SGHNT, CDR2 YYREEE (reference sequence). V dropped 0 bases and J dropped 7 bases, with 5 bases sitting between them. The CDR3 totals 12 residues. Generated by immunoSEQ multiplex PCR, the TCRdb table keeps only in-frame clones and is missing some. The table includes approximately 30,000 clones, roughly 87% detected once. This sequence joins TRBV5-4 and TRBJ1-5, with a possible D match to TRBD1 (5 bases). The specimen was CD8+ T cells from peripheral blood mononuclear cells, collected in the first trimester of pregnancy. The source is a female donor with multiple sclerosis, enrolled in a pregnancy study. This chain's CDR3 is CASSLEGQPQHF. For the CDR3, the DNA is TGTGCCAGCAGCTTGGAGGGGCAGCCCCAGCATTTT.